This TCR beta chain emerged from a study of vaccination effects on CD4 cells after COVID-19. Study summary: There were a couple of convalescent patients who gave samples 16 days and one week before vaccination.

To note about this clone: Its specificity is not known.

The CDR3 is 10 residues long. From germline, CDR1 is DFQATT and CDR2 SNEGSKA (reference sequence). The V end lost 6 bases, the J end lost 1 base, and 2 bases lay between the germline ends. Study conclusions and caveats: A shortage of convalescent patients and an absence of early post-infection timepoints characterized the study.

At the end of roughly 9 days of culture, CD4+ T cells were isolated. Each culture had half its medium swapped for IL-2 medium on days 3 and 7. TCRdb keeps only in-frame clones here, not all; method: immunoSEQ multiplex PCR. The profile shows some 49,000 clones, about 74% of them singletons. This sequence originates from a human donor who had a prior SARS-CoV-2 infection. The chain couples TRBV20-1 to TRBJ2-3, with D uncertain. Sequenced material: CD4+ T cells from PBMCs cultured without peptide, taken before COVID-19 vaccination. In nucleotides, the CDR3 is TGCAGTGCCGGCACAGATACGCAGTATTTT. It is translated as CSAGTDTQYF.